Shown below are 11 T cell receptor beta chains from a single sample sequenced in a study of a mutant IDH1 vaccine in newly diagnosed glioma. The time point: week 23, last vaccination. Vaccination used 300 ug of mutant IDH1 20-mer peptide per dose, with topical imiquimod. Here immunoSEQ multiplex PCR was the method, and the copy in TCRdb shows in-frame clones only, minus some. The repertoire has approximately 44,000 clones, about 88% of them found once; the top ten carry roughly 2.4%. For these receptors, no antigen is known. The sample was PBMCs, taken from a glioma patient whose treatment included an IDH1 peptide vaccine. The receptors derive from a woman younger than 35 with glioma. Some clones in this sample may be carry-over from other donors' samples.

The DNA of the CDR3 is TGTGCCAGTACCGTAGGGGCGGCAACTTCTTATGGCTACACCTTC. Translating it yields CASTVGAATSYGYTF. The chain employs TRBV19 and TRBJ1-2; D possibly corresponds to TRBD1 (5 bases). Trimming pared 7 bases from V and 5 bases from J, leaving 20 bases between. The CDR3 is 15 amino acids. The germline CDR1 and CDR2 sequences are LNHDA and SQIVND (reference sequence).

The chain uses TRBV6-1 and TRBJ2-7; no reliable D call. Per germline, CDR1 MNHNS and CDR2 SASEGT. The CDR3 is 8 amino acids. Trimming pared 7 bases from V and 5 bases from J, leaving 0 bases between. CDR3 DNA sequence: TGTGCCAGCAACGAGCAGTACTTC. This translates into CASNEQYF.

This clone has just one count. The chain uses TRBV7-9 and TRBJ2-2; D may be TRBD2 (6 bases). The CDR3 totals 16 residues. Trimming removed 2 bases at V and 7 bases at J, with 17 bases between. The germline gives CDR1 SEHNR, CDR2 FQNEAQ (reference sequence). The CDR3 protein is CASSLSDPPGDGELFF. CDR3 coding DNA: TGTGCCAGCAGCTTAAGTGACCCACCGGGGGACGGGGAGCTGTTTTTT. Variable domain in full (rest from reference TRBV7-9 and TRBJ2-2): DTGVSQNPRHKITKRGQNVTFRCDPISEHNRLYWYRQTLGQGPEFLTYFQNEAQLEKSRLLSDRFSAERPKGSFSTLEIQRTEQGDSAMYLCASSLSDPPGDGELFFGEGSRLTVL.

In DNA form, the CDR3 reads TGTGCCAGCAGCTCCGAGGGGACAGGGTCAAAGACCCAGTACTTC. Translated: CASSSEGTGSKTQYF. This chain joins TRBV5-6 and TRBJ2-5; 9 bases are a match to TRBD1. Germline V gives CDR1 SGHDT, CDR2 YYEEEE. V lost 3 bases, J lost 6 bases, and 9 bases stayed unmatched. The CDR3 covers 15 residues. Drawing the rest from reference TRBV5-6 and TRBJ2-5, the complete variable domain is DAGVTQSPTHLIKTRGQQVTLRCSPKSGHDTVSWYQQALGQGPQFIFQYYEEEERQRGNFPDRFSGHQFPNYSSELNVNALLLGDSALYLCASSSEGTGSKTQYFGPGTRLLVL.

The V gene is TRBV6-5, the J gene TRBJ1-6, with TRBD1 matching 9 bases. This CDR3 is built from 16 residues. After removal of 0 bases from V and 7 bases from J, the junction contained 4 bases not matched to a gene. Germline CDR1 MNHEY, CDR2 SVGAGI. CDR3 in amino acids: CASSYSTGGGNSPLHF. The CDR3 DNA is TGTGCCAGCAGTTACTCCACAGGGGGCGGGAATTCACCCCTCCACTTT.

The chain couples TRBV10-2 to TRBJ2-1; 8 bases are a match to TRBD2. CDR1 and CDR2 (germline): WSHSY, SAAADI. The trim removed 10 bases at V and 7 bases at J, leaving 12 bases unmatched. The CDR3 spans 14 residues. The CDR3, as DNA: TGCGCCACCTGGGACCGGGGGGGCTCGAATGAGCAGTTCTTC. It encodes CATWDRGGSNEQFF.

This chain connects TRBV14 to TRBJ1-5, with 7 bases that match TRBD1. The CDR3 loop spans 15 amino acids. The V gene end was trimmed by 0 bases and the J gene end by 4 bases; junction bases not matched to a gene: 3. CDR1 is SGHDN, CDR2 FVKESK, per germline. As DNA, the CDR3 is TGTGCCAGCAGCCAAGAGACAGGGTCGAATCAGCCCCAGCATTTT. Translated, it gives CASSQETGSNQPQHF.

J is TRBJ1-1 and V is TRBV7-3; D perhaps matches TRBD1 (5 bases). Trimming removed 5 bases at V and 6 bases at J, with 13 bases between. The CDR3 has 13 residues. The germline V gene encodes CDR1 SGHTA and CDR2 FQGTGA. Here the CDR3 DNA reads TGTGCCAGCAGCCCTCAGGGATTGTCTGAAGCTTTCTTT. Protein product: CASSPQGLSEAFF.

The chain links TRBV10-2 to TRBJ2-7; 8 bases align to TRBD2. With 2 bases clipped from V and 4 bases from J, the junction kept 7 bases outside the gene matches. Looked up from germline, CDR1 is WSHSY and CDR2 is SAAADI. This CDR3 is built from 15 residues. The CDR3: CASSEGTRRVYEQYF. DNA for the CDR3: TGCGCCAGCAGTGAGGGGACTAGAAGGGTATACGAGCAGTACTTC.

CDR3 sequence: CASSDYTRGGKLFF. The CDR3 coding sequence is TGTGCCAGCAGCGACTACACCCGGGGAGGGAAACTGTTTTTT. The chain recombines TRBV9 with TRBJ1-4, with D hard to call. Trimming stripped 3 bases from V and 11 bases from J, with 17 bases between. Germline V gene data show CDR1 as SGDLS and CDR2 as YYNGEE. The CDR3 is 14 amino acids.

The V gene is TRBV5-1, the J gene TRBJ2-7; 11 bases match TRBD2. The V and J ends lost 2 bases and 5 bases, in that order; junction bases with no gene match: 6. Germline assignment: CDR1 SGHRS and CDR2 YFSETQ. CDR3 length equals 15 residues. The CDR3 DNA sequence: TGCGCCAGCAGCTTACTAGCGGGAGTTCCCCACGAGCAGTACTTC. Amino acid sequence: CASSLLAGVPHEQYF. The complete variable domain, with remaining parts taken from reference TRBV5-1 and TRBJ2-7, reads KAGVTQTPRYLIKTRGQQVTLSCSPISGHRSVSWYQQTPGQGLQFLFEYFSETQRNKGNFPGRFSGRQFSNSRSEMNVSTLELGDSALYLCASSLLAGVPHEQYFGPGTRLTVT.